The T cell receptor (beta chain) described here comes from a study of response to subunit inactivated influenza vaccine listed by TCRdb under 2018. Background on the whole study: The study used deep quantitative T cell receptor repertoire profiling to track responses to a trivalent subunit inactivated influenza vaccine.

According to the germline V gene (reference sequence), CDR1 reads DFQATT and CDR2 reads SNEGSKA. The CDR3, from cysteine to phenylalanine, totals 11 residues. The entry retains the CDR3 DNA only, 33 bases that are in frame from base 1. Trimming at the junction amounts to 5 bases on V and 4 bases on J, and the germline ends lie 6 bases apart. Library prep was done by RT-PCR. Sequenced using an Illumina HiSeq 2500. In-frame beta chains were kept once TCRdb had trimmed the public reads at Q25 with fastp and called clones with MiXCR. Merged by CDR3 protein, the rows form single entries marked with the most common genes and DNA. For this sample there are a few hundred thousand distinct CDR3 sequences; 9.5% to 12% appear just once. The ten largest account for over 9.5% of the sample. In light of the paper, this sample's time point label describes: around 47 days after influenza vaccine administration. The sample holds many counts of this clonotype. It lacks a known antigen. Qualities for individual bases were not recorded, and no much larger clone is one base off.

Here is what the overall study found, with its caveats: It was suggested by the authors that each seasonal influenza vaccination may recruit only a limited number of new T cells.

The TCR was taken from a man aged 45-60 years who received an inactivated influenza vaccine. Donor details come from another sample of the same person, matched by shared clones. The V gene is TRBV20-1 and the J gene is TRBJ2-1, with no confidently assigned D gene. Source: PBMCs from blood, taken about 40 days after vaccination. DNA sequence: TGCAGTGCTGGGAAATACAATGAGCAGTTCTTC. This codes for CSAGKYNEQFF.